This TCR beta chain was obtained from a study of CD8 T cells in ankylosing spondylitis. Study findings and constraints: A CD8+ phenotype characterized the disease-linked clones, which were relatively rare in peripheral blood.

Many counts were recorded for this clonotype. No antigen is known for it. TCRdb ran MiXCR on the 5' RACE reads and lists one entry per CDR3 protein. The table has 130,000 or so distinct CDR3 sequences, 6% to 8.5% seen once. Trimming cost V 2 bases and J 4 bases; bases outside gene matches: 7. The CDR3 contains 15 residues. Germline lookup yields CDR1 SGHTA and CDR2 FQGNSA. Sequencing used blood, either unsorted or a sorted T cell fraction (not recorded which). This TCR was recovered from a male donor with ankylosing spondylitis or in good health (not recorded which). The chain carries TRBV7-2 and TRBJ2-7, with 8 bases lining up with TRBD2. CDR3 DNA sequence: TGTGCCAGCAGCTTAACGGGTCTAGCGGGTTACGAGCAGTACTTC. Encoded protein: CASSLTGLAGYEQYF.